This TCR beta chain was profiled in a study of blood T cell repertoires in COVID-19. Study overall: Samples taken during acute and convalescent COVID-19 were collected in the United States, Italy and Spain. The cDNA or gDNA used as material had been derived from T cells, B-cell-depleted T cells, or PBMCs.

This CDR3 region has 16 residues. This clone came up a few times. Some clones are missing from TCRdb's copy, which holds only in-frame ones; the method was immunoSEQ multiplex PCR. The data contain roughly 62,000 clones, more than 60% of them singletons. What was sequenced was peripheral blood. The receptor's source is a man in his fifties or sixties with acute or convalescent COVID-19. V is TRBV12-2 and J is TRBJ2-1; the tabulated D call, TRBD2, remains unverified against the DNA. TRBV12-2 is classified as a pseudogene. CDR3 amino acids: CASRLAHYHHNNEQFF. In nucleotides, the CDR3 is TGTGCAAGTCGCTTAGCGCACTACCACCATAACAATGAGCAGTTCTTC.